A single sample gave rise to the 19 T cell receptor beta chains below, sequenced in a study of control samples from healthy donors and cancer patients. Assay: immunoSEQ multiplex PCR; the TCRdb copy retains only in-frame clones and omits some. Found here are 170,000 or so clones, 94% of them singletons; the top ten hold more than 1.1%. The specimen was blood. Source of these receptors: a young woman in good health.

The chain uses TRBV4-1 and TRBJ2-7, with D possibly TRBD1 on 5 matching bases. V dropped 1 base and J dropped 0 bases, with 7 bases sitting between them. The CDR3 is made up of 14 amino acids. The V gene's germline CDR1 is MGHRA and CDR2 YSYEKL. The CDR3, as DNA: TGCGCCAGCAGCCAAGGGCAGGGCTCCTACGAGCAGTACTTC. Encoded protein: CASSQGQGSYEQYF.

The chain uses TRBV2 and TRBJ1-5; no clear D gene. Trimming took off 10 bases at V and 5 bases at J, with 18 bases between the two ends. Germline CDR1 and CDR2: SNHLY and FYNNEI. The CDR3 runs to 14 residues. CDR3 DNA sequence: TGTGCCATACGGAGGTTAGGGATCGATCAGCCCCAGCATTTT. It codes for CAIRRLGIDQPQHF.

This chain uses TRBV19 with TRBJ1-2; weak D call: TRBD1 (6 bases). The germline V gene has CDR1 LNHDA and CDR2 SQIVND (reference sequence). Deletions cut 10 bases from V and 6 bases from J, with 12 bases between. The CDR3 runs 11 residues. This chain's CDR3 is CATTRGDGYTF. DNA of the CDR3: TGTGCCACGACCAGGGGTGATGGCTACACCTTC.

The CDR3, as DNA: TGTGCCAGTAGTATAACCGGGACGGCCCAACGACAGCATTTT. It translates to CASSITGTAQRQHF. The rearrangement links TRBV19 to TRBJ1-5, with D perhaps matching TRBD1 (5 bases). V was clipped by 2 bases and J by 13 bases, with 18 bases between them. Germline CDR1 and CDR2: LNHDA and SQIVND (reference sequence). The CDR3 consists of 14 residues.

The V call is TRBV9, the J call TRBJ2-1; D perhaps matches TRBD1 (6 bases). The CDR3 covers 16 residues. The germline V and J ends were trimmed by 4 bases and 8 bases, with 22 bases remaining between them. Germline CDR1 is SGDLS and CDR2 is YYNGEE. DNA for the CDR3: TGTGCCAGCAGCTCCCAGACGAGGACAGCAAGCGATGAGCAGTTCTTC. Amino acids: CASSSQTRTASDEQFF.

The chain combines TRBV29-1 with TRBJ1-1; D is unclear. CDR1 SQVTM and CDR2 ANQGSEA come from the germline V gene. V gave up 7 bases and J gave up 1 base, with 10 bases separating them. This CDR3 comprises 12 residues. CDR3 residues: CSASRSNTEAFF. The CDR3 DNA sequence: TGCAGCGCCTCTCGCTCGAACACTGAAGCTTTCTTT.

The V and J genes are TRBV12-3 or TRBV12-4 and TRBJ2-5; D ambiguous. The CDR3 length is 12 residues. Trimming took 3 bases from V and 3 from J, leaving 5 bases between them. CDR3 loop: CASSFSEETQYF. DNA of the CDR3: TGTGCCAGCAGTTTCTCAGAAGAGACCCAGTACTTC.

With respect to this clone: Other DNA sequences in this specimen translate into the identical CDR3. The genes are TRBV27 and TRBJ1-5; D unclear. Germline V gene sequence: CDR1 MNHEY, CDR2 SMNVEV (reference sequence). The CDR3 loop spans 14 amino acids. V was trimmed by 3 bases and J by 2 bases, leaving 8 bases between them. The CDR3 reads CASSLGWGNQPQHF. The CDR3 region has the DNA TGTGCCAGCAGTTTGGGATGGGGCAATCAGCCCCAGCATTTT.

The chain links TRBV7-2 to TRBJ2-1; the D is unclear. CDR1 is SGHTA and CDR2 is FQGNSA in the germline V gene. The CDR3 covers 13 residues. V was trimmed by 3 bases and J by 8 bases, leaving 11 bases between them. CDR3 in DNA: TGTGCCAGCAGCTTTTGGGTTTGGGATGAGCAGTTCTTC. Protein: CASSFWVWDEQFF.

The chain links TRBV11-3 to TRBJ1-4, with unresolved D. V lost 1 base and J lost 10, with 7 bases in between. This CDR3 spans 12 amino acids. Per the germline V gene, CDR1 is SGHNT and CDR2 is YENEEA. This chain's CDR3 is CASSLGVGKLFF. The CDR3 bases are TGTGCCAGCAGCTTAGGGGTCGGAAAACTGTTTTTT.

The table lists this clone with a few counts. V usage is TRBV2 and J usage is TRBJ1-1; 8 bases map to TRBD1. This CDR3 contains 14 residues. The V gene's germline CDR1 is SNHLY and CDR2 FYNNEI. V shed 11 bases and J 2 bases; nucleotides not matched to a gene: 10. The CDR3 is CASDRGPSNTEAFF. CDR3 DNA: TGTGCCTCCGACAGGGGCCCTTCAAACACTGAAGCTTTCTTT.

The V call is TRBV7-3, the J call TRBJ1-2; a possible D gene is TRBD1 (6 bases). The CDR3 spans 15 residues. V gave up 5 bases and J gave up 0 bases, with 13 bases separating them. Germline V CDR1 and CDR2: SGHTA, FQGTGA. This CDR3 is CASSQAGEANYGYTF. CDR3 sequence (DNA): TGTGCCAGCAGCCAGGCAGGGGAAGCTAACTATGGCTACACCTTC.

This CDR3 is CASSLEAGGGHQPQHF. As DNA, the CDR3 is TGTGCCAGCAGCTTAGAGGCAGGGGGCGGGCATCAGCCCCAGCATTTT. The gene calls are TRBV7-2 and TRBJ1-5, with 8 bases aligning to TRBD1. CDR3 length: 16 residues. The V gene end was trimmed by 1 base and the J gene end by 5 bases; junction bases not matched to a gene: 7. Germline assignment: CDR1 SGHTA and CDR2 FQGNSA.

J is TRBJ1-5 and V is TRBV19, with TRBD1 identical over 11 bases. Trimming cost V 5 bases and J 7 bases; bases outside gene matches: 4. Germline V CDR1 and CDR2: LNHDA, SQIVND (reference sequence). The CDR3 is made up of 14 amino acids. The CDR3 bases are TGTGCCAGTAGTTCGGGACAGGGGGGCCAGCCCCAGCATTTT. Translation gives CASSSGQGGQPQHF.

The chain is built from TRBV18 and TRBJ1-1; D call uncertain. V lost 11 bases and J lost 6, with 19 bases in between. Germline V gene data show CDR1 as KGHSH and CDR2 as LQKENI. This CDR3 has 13 residues. In DNA, the CDR3 is TGTGCCGCTCACCAATCAGGTGGCTCTGAAGCTTTCTTT. Amino acid sequence: CAAHQSGGSEAFF.

The chain has TRBV28 and TRBJ2-7; perhaps TRBD1 as D (6 bases). V lost 2 bases and J lost 6, with 11 bases in between. The CDR3 runs to 13 residues. Per germline, CDR1 MDHEN and CDR2 SYDVKM. The CDR3 sequence: CASSLTLGGEQYF. CDR3 coding DNA: TGTGCCAGCAGTTTAACACTAGGGGGCGAGCAGTACTTC.

This clone turned up a few times. V gene TRBV5-6 combines with J gene TRBJ2-3; TRBD2 matches 13 bases. This CDR3 spans 14 amino acids. Trimming at V came to 5 bases and at J to 8 bases, leaving 5 bases not matched to a gene. Per the germline V gene, CDR1 is SGHDT and CDR2 is YYEEEE. CDR3 sequence: CASRARLAGGTQYF. Written as DNA, the CDR3 is TGTGCCAGCAGGGCGAGACTAGCGGGGGGTACGCAGTATTTT.

The chain combines TRBV18 with TRBJ1-2, with D possibly being TRBD1 (5 bases). Deletions cut 6 bases from V and 8 bases from J, with 16 bases between. The CDR3 is made up of 13 amino acids. Germline assignment: CDR1 KGHSH and CDR2 LQKENI. CDR3 in DNA: TGTGCCAGCTCCCGGGACCCGGTTCGGGGCTACACCTTC. The encoded protein is CASSRDPVRGYTF.

V usage is TRBV5-6 and J usage is TRBJ2-3, with D tentatively TRBD1 or TRBD2 (5 bases each). Germline assignment: CDR1 SGHDT and CDR2 YYEEEE. Trimming left V 4 bases short and J 0 bases short, with 9 bases between. CDR3 length: 14 residues. This CDR3 reads CASSGGLSTDTQYF. In DNA, the CDR3 is TGTGCCAGCAGCGGGGGTCTCAGCACAGATACGCAGTATTTT. Complete variable domain (other parts from reference TRBV5-6 and TRBJ2-3): DAGVTQSPTHLIKTRGQQVTLRCSPKSGHDTVSWYQQALGQGPQFIFQYYEEEERQRGNFPDRFSGHQFPNYSSELNVNALLLGDSALYLCASSGGLSTDTQYFGPGTRLTVL.